This record covers a single T cell receptor beta chain. The V end was cut by 2 bases, the J end by 4 bases, with 15 bases between. In germline, CDR1 is GTSNPN, CDR2 SVGIG (reference sequence). CDR3 size: 15 residues. These data belong to a study of blood T cell repertoires in COVID-19. About the study: Sample material is recorded as cDNA or gDNA derived from T cells, B-cell-depleted T cells, or PBMCs.

Method: immunoSEQ multiplex PCR; TCRdb's copy keeps in-frame clones and lacks some. The sample lists 240,000 or so clones, 70% to 85% occurring once. Sequencing input: peripheral blood. The source is a woman aged 80 or over with acute or convalescent COVID-19. V usage is TRBV30 and J usage is TRBJ1-5; D may be TRBD1 (5 bases). CDR3 nucleotide sequence: TGTGCCTGGAGTCCGGACACGAGTGCTAATCAGCCCCAGCATTTT. It codes for CAWSPDTSANQPQHF.